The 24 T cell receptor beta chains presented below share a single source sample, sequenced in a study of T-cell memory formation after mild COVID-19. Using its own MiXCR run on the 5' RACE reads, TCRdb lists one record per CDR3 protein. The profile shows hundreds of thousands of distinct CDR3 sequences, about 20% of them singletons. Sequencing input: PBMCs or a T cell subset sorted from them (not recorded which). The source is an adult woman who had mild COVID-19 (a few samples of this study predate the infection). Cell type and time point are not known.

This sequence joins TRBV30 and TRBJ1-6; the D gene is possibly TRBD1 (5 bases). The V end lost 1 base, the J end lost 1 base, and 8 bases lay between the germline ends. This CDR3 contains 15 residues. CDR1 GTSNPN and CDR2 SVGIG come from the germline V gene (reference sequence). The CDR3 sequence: CAWSARGSYNSPLHF. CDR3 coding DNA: TGTGCCTGGAGTGCAAGGGGATCCTATAATTCACCCCTCCACTTT. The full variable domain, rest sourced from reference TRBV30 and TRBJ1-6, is SQTIHQWPATLVQPVGSPLSLECTVEGTSNPNLYWYRQAAGRGLQLLFYSVGIGQISSEVPQNLSASRPQDRQFILSSKKLLLSDSGFYLCAWSARGSYNSPLHFGNGTRLTVT.

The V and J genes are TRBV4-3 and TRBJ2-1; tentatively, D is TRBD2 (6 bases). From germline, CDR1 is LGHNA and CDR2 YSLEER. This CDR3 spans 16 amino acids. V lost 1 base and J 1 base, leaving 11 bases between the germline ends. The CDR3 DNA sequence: TGCGCCAGCAGCCAAGCCCTAGCGAGTTCCTACAATGAGCAGTTCTTC. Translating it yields CASSQALASSYNEQFF.

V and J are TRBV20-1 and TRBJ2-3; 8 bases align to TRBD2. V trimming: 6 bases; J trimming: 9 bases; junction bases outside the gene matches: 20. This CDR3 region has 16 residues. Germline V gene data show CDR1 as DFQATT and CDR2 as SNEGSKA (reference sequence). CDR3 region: CSALSGRGGTLRTQYF. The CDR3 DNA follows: TGCAGTGCCCTTTCAGGGCGCGGGGGGACATTGCGGACGCAGTATTTT.

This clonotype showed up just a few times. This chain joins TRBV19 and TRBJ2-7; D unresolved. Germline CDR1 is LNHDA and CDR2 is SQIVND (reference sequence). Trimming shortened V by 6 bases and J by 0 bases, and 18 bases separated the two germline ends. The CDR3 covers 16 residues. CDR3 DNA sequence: TGTGCCAGTAGCCCGTACGTCCGTCAGCCCTCCTACGAGCAGTACTTC. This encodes CASSPYVRQPSYEQYF.

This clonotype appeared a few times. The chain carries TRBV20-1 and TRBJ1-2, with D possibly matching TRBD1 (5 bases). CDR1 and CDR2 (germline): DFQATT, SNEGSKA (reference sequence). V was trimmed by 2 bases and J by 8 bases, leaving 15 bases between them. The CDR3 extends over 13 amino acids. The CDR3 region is CSARSRQGLGYTF. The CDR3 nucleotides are TGCAGTGCTAGATCAAGGCAGGGACTCGGCTACACCTTC.

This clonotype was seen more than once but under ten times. The CDR3, as DNA: TGTGCCAGCAGCTTAGCCCCCCTAGCGAGTTACAATGAGCAGTTCTTC. It codes for CASSLAPLASYNEQFF. The chain joins TRBV7-2 to TRBJ2-1; maybe TRBD2 (6 bases). In germline, CDR1 is SGHTA, CDR2 FQGNSA. The CDR3 is made up of 16 amino acids. V was pared by 0 bases and J by 4 bases, with 13 bases between.

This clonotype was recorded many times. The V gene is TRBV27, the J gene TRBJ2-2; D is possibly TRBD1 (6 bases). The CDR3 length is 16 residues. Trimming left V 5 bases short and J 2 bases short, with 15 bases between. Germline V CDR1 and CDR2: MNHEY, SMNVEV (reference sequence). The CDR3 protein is CASSPQGTTNTGELFF. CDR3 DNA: TGTGCCAGCAGTCCGCAAGGGACAACTAACACCGGGGAGCTGTTTTTT.

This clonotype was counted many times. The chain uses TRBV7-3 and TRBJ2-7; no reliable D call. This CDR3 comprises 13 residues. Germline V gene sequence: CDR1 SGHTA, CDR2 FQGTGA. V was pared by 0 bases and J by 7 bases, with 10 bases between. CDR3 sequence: CASSLTPIGEQYF. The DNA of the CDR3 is TGTGCCAGCAGCTTAACGCCAATCGGGGAGCAGTACTTC.

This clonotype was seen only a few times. CDR3 in amino acids: CASSKALGSGGHHTGELFF. CDR3 nucleotides: TGTGCCAGTAGTAAGGCTCTCGGGAGCGGGGGGCACCACACCGGGGAGCTGTTTTTT. The rearrangement links TRBV19 to TRBJ2-2, with 9 bases aligning to TRBD2. CDR3 length equals 19 residues. Germline CDR1 and CDR2: LNHDA and SQIVND (reference sequence). The V segment lost 4 bases and the J segment 3 bases; nucleotides outside the gene matches: 15. The entire variable domain, with the rest obtained from reference TRBV19 and TRBJ2-2, is as follows: DGGITQSPKYLFRKEGQNVTLSCEQNLNHDAMYWYRQDPGQGLRLIYYSQIVNDFQKGDIAEGYSVSREKKESFPLTVTSAQKNPTAFYLCASSKALGSGGHHTGELFFGEGSRLTVL.

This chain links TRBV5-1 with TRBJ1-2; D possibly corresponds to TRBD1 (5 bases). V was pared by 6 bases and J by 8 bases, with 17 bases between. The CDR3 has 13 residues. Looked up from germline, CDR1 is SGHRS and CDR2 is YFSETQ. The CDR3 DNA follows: TGCGCCAGCACCTGGTTGGGGCAGGGAGGCTACACCTTC. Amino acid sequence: CASTWLGQGGYTF.

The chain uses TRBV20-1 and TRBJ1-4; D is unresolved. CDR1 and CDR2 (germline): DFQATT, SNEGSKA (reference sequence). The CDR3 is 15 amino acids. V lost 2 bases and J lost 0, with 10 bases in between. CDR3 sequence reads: CSARNWPATNEKLFF. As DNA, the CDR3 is TGCAGTGCTAGAAATTGGCCCGCAACTAATGAAAAACTGTTTTTT.

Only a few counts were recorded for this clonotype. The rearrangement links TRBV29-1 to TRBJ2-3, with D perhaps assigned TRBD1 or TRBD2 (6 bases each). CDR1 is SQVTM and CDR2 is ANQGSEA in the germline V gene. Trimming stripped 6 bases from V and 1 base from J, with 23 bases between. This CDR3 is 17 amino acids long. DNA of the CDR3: TGCAGCGTAGGCGAAACAAGGGGGGTCCGAGGCACAGATACGCAGTATTTT. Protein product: CSVGETRGVRGTDTQYF.

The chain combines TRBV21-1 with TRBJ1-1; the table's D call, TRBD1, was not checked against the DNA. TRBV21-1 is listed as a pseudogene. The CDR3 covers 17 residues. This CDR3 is CASSSREGQLANTEAFF. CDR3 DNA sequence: TGTGCCAGCAGCTCCCGAGAAGGACAGTTAGCGAACACTGAAGCTTTCTTT.

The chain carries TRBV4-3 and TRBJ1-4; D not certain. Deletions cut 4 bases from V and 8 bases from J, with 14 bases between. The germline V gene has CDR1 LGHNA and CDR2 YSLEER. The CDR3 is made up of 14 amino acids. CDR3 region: CASSPRPGGEKLFF. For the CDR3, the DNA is TGCGCCAGCAGCCCGCGGCCGGGTGGGGAAAAACTGTTTTTT.

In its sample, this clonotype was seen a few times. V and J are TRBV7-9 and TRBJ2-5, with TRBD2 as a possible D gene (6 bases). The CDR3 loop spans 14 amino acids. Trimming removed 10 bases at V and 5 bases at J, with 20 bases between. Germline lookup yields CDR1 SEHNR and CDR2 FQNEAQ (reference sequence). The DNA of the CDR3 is TGTGCCATGGGAACGGGAGCTTCCTACGAGACCCAGTACTTC. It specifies CAMGTGASYETQYF.

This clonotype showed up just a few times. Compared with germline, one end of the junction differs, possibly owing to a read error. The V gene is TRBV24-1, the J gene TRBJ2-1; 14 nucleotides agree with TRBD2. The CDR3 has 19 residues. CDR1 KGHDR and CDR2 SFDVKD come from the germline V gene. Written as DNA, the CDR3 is TGTGCCACCAGTGATTCACGGACTAGCGGGAGGTTGTCCTACAATGAGCGGTTCTTC. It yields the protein CATSDSRTSGRLSYNERFF.

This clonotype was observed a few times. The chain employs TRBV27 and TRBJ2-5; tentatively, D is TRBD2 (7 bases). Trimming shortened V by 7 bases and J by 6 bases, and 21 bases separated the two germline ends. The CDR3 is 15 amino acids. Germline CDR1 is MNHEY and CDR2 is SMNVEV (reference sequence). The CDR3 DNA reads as TGTGCCAGCATATCTAGGACGGGGGGCGGGCAGACCCAGTACTTC. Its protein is CASISRTGGGQTQYF.

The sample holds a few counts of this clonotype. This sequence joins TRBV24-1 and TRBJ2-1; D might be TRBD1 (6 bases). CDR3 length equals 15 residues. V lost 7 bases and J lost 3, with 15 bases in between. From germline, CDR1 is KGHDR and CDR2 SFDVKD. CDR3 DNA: TGTGCCACCAGCCGAGGACAGCGACACTACAATGAGCAGTTCTTC. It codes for CATSRGQRHYNEQFF.

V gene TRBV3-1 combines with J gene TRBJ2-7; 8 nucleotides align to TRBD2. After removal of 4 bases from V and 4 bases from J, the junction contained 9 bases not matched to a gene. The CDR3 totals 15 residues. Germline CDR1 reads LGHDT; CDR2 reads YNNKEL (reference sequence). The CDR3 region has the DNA TGTGCCAGCAGCCCCTCGGGGGGGGGGCTGTACGAGCAGTACTTC. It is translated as CASSPSGGGLYEQYF.

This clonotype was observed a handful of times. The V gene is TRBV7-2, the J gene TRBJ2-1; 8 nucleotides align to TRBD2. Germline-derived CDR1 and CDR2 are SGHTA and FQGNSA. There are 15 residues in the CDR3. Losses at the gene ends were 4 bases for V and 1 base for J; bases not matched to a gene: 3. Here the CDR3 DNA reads TGTGCCAGCAGCTCCGGGACTAGATCCTACAATGAGCAGTTCTTC. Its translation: CASSSGTRSYNEQFF.

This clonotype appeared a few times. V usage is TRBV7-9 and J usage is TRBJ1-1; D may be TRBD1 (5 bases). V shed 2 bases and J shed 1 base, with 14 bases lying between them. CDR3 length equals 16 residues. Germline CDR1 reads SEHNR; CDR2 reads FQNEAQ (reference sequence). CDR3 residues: CASSLSAGPRNTEAFF. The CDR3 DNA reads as TGTGCCAGCAGCTTATCGGCAGGGCCACGGAACACTGAAGCTTTCTTT.

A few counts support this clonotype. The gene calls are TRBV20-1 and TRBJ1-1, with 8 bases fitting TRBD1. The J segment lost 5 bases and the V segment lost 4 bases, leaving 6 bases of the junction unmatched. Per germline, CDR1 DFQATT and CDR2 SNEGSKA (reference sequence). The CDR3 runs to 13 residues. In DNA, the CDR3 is TGCAGTGCTAACGGACAGGGTCGGACTGAAGCTTTCTTT. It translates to CSANGQGRTEAFF.

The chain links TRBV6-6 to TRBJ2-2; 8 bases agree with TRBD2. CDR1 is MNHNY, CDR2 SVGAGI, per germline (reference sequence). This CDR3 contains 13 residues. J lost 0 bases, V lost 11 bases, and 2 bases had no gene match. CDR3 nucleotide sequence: TGTGCCGCCGGGGGGGCGAACACCGGGGAGCTGTTTTTT. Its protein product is CAAGGANTGELFF.

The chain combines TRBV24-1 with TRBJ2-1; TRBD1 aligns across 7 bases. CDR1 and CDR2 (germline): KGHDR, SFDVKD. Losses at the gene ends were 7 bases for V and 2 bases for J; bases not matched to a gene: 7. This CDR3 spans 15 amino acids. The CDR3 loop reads CATSQTGTAYNEQFF. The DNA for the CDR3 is TGTGCCACCAGCCAAACCGGGACAGCCTACAATGAGCAGTTCTTC.